This TCR beta chain was sequenced for a study of T cell clonotyping in hematopoietic cell transplantation. Sequencing used immunoSEQ multiplex PCR; TCRdb keeps in-frame clones, though not all of them. This sample carries roughly 2,300 clones, nearly 90% of them seen once, and the ten largest clones take about 4.1%. The sequence came from a middle-aged man in good health. Some clones in this sample may be carry-over from other donors' samples. Sequenced input: peripheral blood mononuclear cells.

CDR3 bases: TGTGCCAGCAGCTCTCAGACAGGTGGTAACTATGGCTACACCTTC. Its translation is CASSSQTGGNYGYTF. The rearrangement uses TRBV7-9 and TRBJ1-2; D perhaps matches TRBD1 (6 bases). Germline CDR1 reads SEHNR; CDR2 reads FQNEAQ (reference sequence). The ends were cut back, 4 bases at V and 1 base at J, with 13 bases in the middle. CDR3 length: 15 amino acids.